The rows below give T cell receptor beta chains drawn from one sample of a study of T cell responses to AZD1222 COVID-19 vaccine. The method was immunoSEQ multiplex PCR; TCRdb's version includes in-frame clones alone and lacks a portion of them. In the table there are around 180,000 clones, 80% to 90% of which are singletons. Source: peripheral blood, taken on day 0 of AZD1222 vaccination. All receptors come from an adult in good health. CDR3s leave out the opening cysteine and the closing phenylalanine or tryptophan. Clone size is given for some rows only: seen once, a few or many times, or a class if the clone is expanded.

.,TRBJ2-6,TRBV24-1,ATSDPGTGLSGANVLT
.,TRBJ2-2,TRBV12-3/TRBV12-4,ASIGTGGGELF
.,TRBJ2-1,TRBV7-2,ASSLASGGSYNEQF
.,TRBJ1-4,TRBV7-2,ASSSTGGDGKLF
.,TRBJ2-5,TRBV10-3,AIMGGGQETQY
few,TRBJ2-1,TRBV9,ASSEGSGTAVRGQF
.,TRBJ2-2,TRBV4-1,ASSQEGRLNTGELF
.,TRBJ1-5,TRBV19,ASSSLALGEQPQH
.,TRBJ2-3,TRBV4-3,ASSQVVGSTDTQY
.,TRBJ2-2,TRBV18,ASSPLQGAGTGELF
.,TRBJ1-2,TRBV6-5,ASSSGTTGSYYGYT